The 31 T cell receptor beta chains below all came from one sample that was sequenced in a study of cytomegalovirus exposure and HLA in healthy donors. The PCR used 60 Vbeta and 13 Jbeta primers. The method was immunoSEQ multiplex PCR; TCRdb's version includes in-frame clones alone and lacks a portion of them. The table shows 100,000 to 140,000 clones, with over 70% occurring only once. Material: PBMCs. All receptors derive from a man aged 25 to 45 in good health and CMV-seronegative.

This rearrangement joins TRBV28 to TRBJ2-7; TRBD2 agrees at 9 bases. Per the germline V gene, CDR1 is MDHEN and CDR2 is SYDVKM. Trimming removed 6 bases from V and 2 bases from J; junction bases left unmatched: 8. The CDR3 covers 15 residues. For the CDR3, the DNA is TGTGCCAGCAGCGTCCAAATAGCGGGAGCCTACGAGCAGTACTTC. The encoded protein is CASSVQIAGAYEQYF.

CDR3 residues: CASSHTPDTQYF. The CDR3 DNA follows: TGTGCCAGCAGCCATACTCCCGATACGCAGTATTTT. The chain has TRBV13 and TRBJ2-3; unclear D gene. Germline-derived CDR1 and CDR2 are PRHDT and FYEKMQ (reference sequence). The V and J ends lost 5 bases and 6 bases respectively, with 9 bases between them. CDR3 length: 12 residues.

The chain carries TRBV9 and TRBJ2-7; D is possibly TRBD1 (6 bases). CDR1 is SGDLS, CDR2 YYNGEE, per germline. The V end was cut by 3 bases, the J end by 7 bases, with 14 bases between. CDR3 length: 13 amino acids. CDR3 region: CASSGGRGWEQYF. The CDR3 DNA is TGTGCCAGCAGCGGAGGAAGGGGGTGGGAGCAGTACTTC.

The V gene is TRBV7-9, the J gene TRBJ1-1; maybe TRBD1 (6 bases). V was cut by 3 bases and J by 5 bases, with 13 bases left in between. The germline V gene has CDR1 SEHNR and CDR2 FQNEAQ (reference sequence). CDR3 length: 14 amino acids. The CDR3 loop is CASSFGGSITEAFF. CDR3 sequence (DNA): TGTGCCAGCAGCTTTGGGGGCTCGATAACTGAAGCTTTCTTT. Supplemented by reference TRBV7-9 and TRBJ1-1, the full variable domain reads DTGVSQNPRHKITKRGQNVTFRCDPISEHNRLYWYRQTLGQGPEFLTYFQNEAQLEKSRLLSDRFSAERPKGSFSTLEIQRTEQGDSAMYLCASSFGGSITEAFFGQGTRLTVV.

The chain combines TRBV11-1 with TRBJ2-7, with D perhaps matching TRBD2 (6 bases). Germline CDR1 reads SGHAT; CDR2 reads FQDESV (reference sequence). The CDR3 has 14 residues. Trimming left V 6 bases short and J 3 bases short, with 15 bases between. The CDR3 loop reads CASRRAGGDYEQYF. In DNA form, the CDR3 reads TGTGCCAGCAGGCGGGCCGGCGGGGACTACGAGCAGTACTTC.

This chain uses TRBV9 with TRBJ2-3; TRBD2 might be the D (6 bases). CDR3 length: 15 residues. V dropped 0 bases and J dropped 2 bases, with 10 bases sitting between them. Germline CDR1 is SGDLS and CDR2 is YYNGEE. The CDR3 is CASSVGGTLTDTQYF. For the CDR3, the DNA is TGTGCCAGCAGCGTAGGCGGGACCCTCACAGATACGCAGTATTTT.

The chain combines TRBV4-1 with TRBJ1-2, with TRBD1 matching 7 bases. This CDR3 has 17 residues. Germline values: CDR1 MGHRA, CDR2 YSYEKL. The ends lost 1 base at V and 12 bases at J; junction bases unmatched: 20. CDR3 sequence reads: CASSQGRLLDRADQHTF. For the CDR3, the DNA is TGCGCCAGCAGCCAAGGACGGTTGTTAGACAGGGCAGATCAGCACACCTTC.

This sequence joins TRBV2 and TRBJ2-3; D not resolved. CDR3 length equals 11 residues. Trimming stripped 4 bases from V and 5 bases from J, with 4 bases between. Germline assignment: CDR1 SNHLY and CDR2 FYNNEI. As DNA, the CDR3 is TGTGCCAGCAGTGCAGGAGATACGCAGTATTTT. Translation gives CASSAGDTQYF. The full variable domain, completed using reference TRBV2 and TRBJ2-3, is EPEVTQTPSHQVTQMGQEVILRCVPISNHLYFYWYRQILGQKVEFLVSFYNNEISEKSEIFDDQFSVERPDGSNFTLKIRSTKLEDSAMYFCASSAGDTQYFGPGTRLTVL.

The chain is built from TRBV6-5 and TRBJ1-2, with a weak D call TRBD1 (5 bases). Germline V gene sequence: CDR1 MNHEY, CDR2 SVGAGI. V lost 6 bases, J lost 2 bases, and 16 bases lay in between. This CDR3 has 15 residues. The CDR3 spells CASSPGGGVNYGYTF. CDR3 DNA sequence: TGTGCCAGCAGCCCCGGTGGAGGGGTCAACTATGGCTACACCTTC.

The chain is built from TRBV4-1 and TRBJ2-7; a possible D gene is TRBD1 (6 bases). The V end lost 4 bases, the J end lost 0 bases, and 16 bases lay between the germline ends. The CDR3 totals 16 residues. CDR1 MGHRA and CDR2 YSYEKL come from the germline V gene. CDR3 residues: CASSPFRDKSSYEQYF. The CDR3 DNA follows: TGCGCCAGCAGCCCGTTCCGGGACAAGAGCTCCTACGAGCAGTACTTC.

A remark on this clone: The sample holds other DNA sequences that translate to the same CDR3. This chain joins TRBV10-1 and TRBJ2-5, with 10 bases lining up with TRBD2. The CDR3 is 14 amino acids. Per germline, CDR1 WNHNN and CDR2 SYGVQD (reference sequence). V lost 6 bases to trimming and J lost 4 bases; unmatched junction nucleotides: 5. CDR3 region: CASSPSGRRETQYF. The CDR3 nucleotides are TGCGCCAGCAGCCCTAGCGGGAGACGAGAGACCCAGTACTTC.

As regards this clone: Compared with germline, one end of the junction differs, possibly owing to a read error. The chain uses TRBV6-5 and TRBJ1-4; 7 nucleotides align to TRBD1. The CDR3 runs 13 residues. The germline gives CDR1 MNHEY, CDR2 SVGAGI. CDR3 protein: CASNPTGVGKLLF. CDR3 in DNA: TGTGCCAGCAACCCAACAGGGGTGGGTAAACTGCTTTTT.

J is TRBJ1-2 and V is TRBV25-1; 12 bases match TRBD1. The germline V gene has CDR1 MGHDK and CDR2 SYGVNS. This CDR3 has 15 residues. V shed 2 bases, J shed 3 bases, and the junction held 1 base outside the gene matches. DNA for the CDR3: TGTGCCAGCAGTGAAGGGACAGGGGGCCACTATGGCTACACCTTC. It specifies CASSEGTGGHYGYTF.

J is TRBJ2-4 and V is TRBV5-1; D may be TRBD1 (5 bases). V shed 1 base and J shed 5 bases, with 10 bases lying between them. CDR1 and CDR2 from the germline V gene are SGHRS and YFSETQ. The CDR3 consists of 14 residues. This CDR3 is CASSLMGLENIQYF. In nucleotides, the CDR3 is TGCGCCAGCAGCTTGATGGGGCTTGAAAACATTCAGTACTTC.

The J gene is TRBJ1-5, the V gene TRBV18, with TRBD1 identical over 8 bases. The V gene's germline CDR1 is KGHSH and CDR2 LQKENI. This CDR3 is built from 14 residues. V shed 3 bases, J shed 6 bases, and the junction held 4 bases outside the gene matches. The chain's CDR3 is CASSPGTGSQPQHF. The CDR3 DNA reads as TGTGCCAGCTCACCGGGGACAGGCAGTCAGCCCCAGCATTTT.

Concerning this clone: Distinct nucleotide sequences in the sample also encode this CDR3. The chain links TRBV13 to TRBJ2-3; TRBD2 aligns across 16 bases. With 5 bases clipped from V and 6 bases from J, the junction kept 17 bases outside the gene matches. Germline-derived CDR1 and CDR2 are PRHDT and FYEKMQ (reference sequence). The CDR3 runs to 20 residues. As DNA, the CDR3 is TGTGCCAGCAGCCCGGGAGGTGCCGGGACTAGCGGGGGGGCCACTGATACGCAGTATTTT. It translates to CASSPGGAGTSGGATDTQYF.

The J gene is TRBJ1-6, the V gene TRBV30; possibly TRBD1 for D (5 bases). Looked up from germline, CDR1 is GTSNPN and CDR2 is SVGIG (reference sequence). V was trimmed by 0 bases and J by 9 bases, leaving 15 bases between them. The CDR3 length is 15 residues. The CDR3 coding sequence is TGTGCCTGGAGTGTACTAAGTCAGGGCGTTTCACCCCTCCACTTT. It is translated as CAWSVLSQGVSPLHF.

The rearrangement joins TRBV5-1 to TRBJ2-3; 7 bases match TRBD1. After removal of 4 bases from V and 2 bases from J, the junction contained 4 bases not matched to a gene. The CDR3 contains 14 residues. Germline CDR1 reads SGHRS; CDR2 reads YFSETQ. CDR3 DNA sequence: TGCGCCAGCAGCCGACAGGGCTCCACAGATACGCAGTATTTT. Translation gives CASSRQGSTDTQYF. The whole variable domain, remainder taken from reference TRBV5-1 and TRBJ2-3, is KAGVTQTPRYLIKTRGQQVTLSCSPISGHRSVSWYQQTPGQGLQFLFEYFSETQRNKGNFPGRFSGRQFSNSRSEMNVSTLELGDSALYLCASSRQGSTDTQYFGPGTRLTVL.

The chain uses TRBV2 and TRBJ1-2, with D perhaps matching TRBD1 (5 bases). Germline-derived CDR1 and CDR2 are SNHLY and FYNNEI. The CDR3 covers 12 residues. V was pared by 6 bases and J by 5 bases, with 10 bases between. This CDR3 is CASRQTEYGYTF. The CDR3 nucleotides are TGTGCCAGCAGGCAGACAGAGTATGGCTACACCTTC.

The chain is built from TRBV29-1 and TRBJ2-7; weak D call: TRBD2 (6 bases). The CDR3 has 14 amino acids. V gave up 0 bases and J gave up 0 bases, with 9 bases separating them. The germline CDR1 and CDR2 sequences are SQVTM and ANQGSEA. The CDR3 DNA follows: TGCAGCGTTGAAGAGGACGGGAGCTCCTACGAGCAGTACTTC. This encodes CSVEEDGSSYEQYF.

The chain links TRBV5-4 to TRBJ2-3; maybe TRBD1 (6 bases). The CDR3 totals 15 residues. Germline CDR1 and CDR2: SGHNT and YYREEE (reference sequence). Between the trimmed V and J ends, which lost 0 bases and 3 bases, there was a span of 11 bases. The CDR3 nucleotides read TGTGCCAGCAGCTTGGGCAGGGGAAGTACAGATACGCAGTATTTT. Protein: CASSLGRGSTDTQYF.

The chain links TRBV6-1 to TRBJ2-7, with 8 bases fitting TRBD2. V gave up 0 bases and J gave up 3 bases; unmatched junction bases: 13. Germline-derived CDR1 and CDR2 are MNHNS and SASEGT. This CDR3 region has 18 residues. CDR3 sequence: CASSEAVETSASGYEQYF. The CDR3 DNA follows: TGTGCCAGCAGTGAAGCTGTCGAGACTAGCGCCTCGGGCTACGAGCAGTACTTC.

This chain links TRBV7-8 with TRBJ2-5; D possibly corresponds to TRBD2 (6 bases). The ends were cut back, 3 bases at V and 3 bases at J, with 14 bases in the middle. The CDR3 is made up of 15 amino acids. CDR1 is SGHVS and CDR2 is FQNEAQ in the germline V gene. As DNA, the CDR3 is TGTGCCAGCAGCTTTAGCTGGGGCGGGGAAGAGACCCAGTACTTC. This gives the protein CASSFSWGGEETQYF.

The gene calls are TRBV29-1 and TRBJ2-6; possibly TRBD1 for D (7 bases). Germline V gene data show CDR1 as SQVTM and CDR2 as ANQGSEA. V lost 6 bases to trimming and J lost 8 bases, with 17 bases between them. The CDR3 is 14 residues long. The CDR3 DNA reads TGCAGCGTACGCGGGACAGCCTCTCCCAACGTCCTGACTTTC. Protein sequence: CSVRGTASPNVLTF.

The CDR3 spells CASSAGLAGEIFDTDTQYF. CDR3 nucleotides: TGTGCCAGTAGTGCAGGACTAGCGGGGGAGATCTTTGACACAGATACGCAGTATTTT. The chain is built from TRBV19 and TRBJ2-3; the match to TRBD2 covers 13 bases. J was trimmed by 2 bases and V by 5 bases; bases with no gene match: 13. CDR3 length: 19 amino acids. Germline CDR1 LNHDA, CDR2 SQIVND (reference sequence).

This sequence joins TRBV6-5 and TRBJ2-1; 12 bases align to TRBD2. CDR1 is MNHEY and CDR2 is SVGAGI in the germline V gene. The V gene end was trimmed by 0 bases and the J gene end by 10 bases; junction bases not matched to a gene: 7. This CDR3 has 16 amino acids. DNA of the CDR3: TGTGCCAGCAGTTACTCTTCGGCTAGCGGGAGGGTCGAGCAGTTCTTC. It translates to CASSYSSASGRVEQFF.

This clone was counted once. The genes are TRBV5-1 and TRBJ1-1, with 10 bases fitting TRBD1. The CDR3 spans 14 residues. CDR1 and CDR2 (germline): SGHRS, YFSETQ. Losses at the gene ends were 4 bases for V and 5 bases for J; bases not matched to a gene: 5. DNA for the CDR3: TGCGCCAGCAGCCCCCCGGGACAGGGGACTGAAGCTTTCTTT. This codes for CASSPPGQGTEAFF.

The rearrangement uses TRBV28 and TRBJ2-7; D gene uncertain. Trimming took 2 bases from V and 3 from J, leaving 11 bases between them. In germline, CDR1 is MDHEN, CDR2 SYDVKM. The CDR3 spans 14 residues. The CDR3 nucleotides read TGTGCCAGCAGTTTACGCGGTCTGAGCTACGAGCAGTACTTC. This codes for CASSLRGLSYEQYF.

This chain joins TRBV6-5 and TRBJ1-5; TRBD1 is a possible D gene (6 bases). Trimming removed 5 bases from V and 6 bases from J, with 14 bases in between. CDR1 MNHEY and CDR2 SVGAGI come from the germline V gene. This CDR3 is built from 14 residues. As DNA, the CDR3 is TGTGCCAGCAGTCGGGGGGGGGCGGTTCAGCCCCAGCATTTT. Translation: CASSRGGAVQPQHF.

The J gene is TRBJ1-1, the V gene TRBV4-2; 7 positions agree with TRBD1. This CDR3 has 17 residues. The germline gives CDR1 LGHNA, CDR2 YNFKEQ. V lost 4 bases to trimming and J lost 4 bases; unmatched junction nucleotides: 15. CDR3 in DNA: TGTGCCAGCAGCCGCCGGGACAGCCTCCGGAGGAGCACTGAAGCTTTCTTT. Translation: CASSRRDSLRRSTEAFF.

This sequence joins TRBV5-6 and TRBJ1-2, with unresolved D. The germline CDR1 and CDR2 sequences are SGHDT and YYEEEE. The CDR3 contains 14 residues. The V end lost 0 bases, the J end lost 7 bases, and 13 bases lay between the germline ends. CDR3 DNA sequence: TGTGCCAGCAGCTTGGGTTTCCCATCGAGTGGCTACACCTTC. This gives the protein CASSLGFPSSGYTF.